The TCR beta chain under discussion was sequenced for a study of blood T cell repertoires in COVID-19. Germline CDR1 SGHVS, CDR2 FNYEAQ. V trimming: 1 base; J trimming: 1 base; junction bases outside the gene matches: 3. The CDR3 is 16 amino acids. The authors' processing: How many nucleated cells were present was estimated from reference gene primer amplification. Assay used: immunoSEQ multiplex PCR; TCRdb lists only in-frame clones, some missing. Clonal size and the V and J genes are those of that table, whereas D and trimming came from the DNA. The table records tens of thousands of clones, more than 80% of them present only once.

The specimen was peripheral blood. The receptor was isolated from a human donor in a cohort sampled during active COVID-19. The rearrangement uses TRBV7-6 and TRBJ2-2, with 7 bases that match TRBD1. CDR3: CASSLGRQGNTGELFF. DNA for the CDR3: TGTGCCAGCAGCTTAGGTAGACAGGGGAACACCGGGGAGCTGTTTTTT.